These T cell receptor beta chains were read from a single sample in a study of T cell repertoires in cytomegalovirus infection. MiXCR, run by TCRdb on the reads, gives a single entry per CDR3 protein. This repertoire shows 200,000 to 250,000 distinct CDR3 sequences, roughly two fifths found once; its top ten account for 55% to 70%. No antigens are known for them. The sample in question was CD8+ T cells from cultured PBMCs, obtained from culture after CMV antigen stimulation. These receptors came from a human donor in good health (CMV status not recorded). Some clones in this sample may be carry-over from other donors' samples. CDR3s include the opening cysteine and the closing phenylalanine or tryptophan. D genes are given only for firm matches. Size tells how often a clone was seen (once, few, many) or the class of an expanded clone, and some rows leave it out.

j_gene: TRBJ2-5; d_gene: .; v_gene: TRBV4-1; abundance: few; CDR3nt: TGCGCCAGCAGCCAAGATCCGGGGTTAAAGGGAGAGACCCAGTACTTC; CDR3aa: CASSQDPGLKGETQYF
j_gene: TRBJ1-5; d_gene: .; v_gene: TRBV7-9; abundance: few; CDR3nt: TGTGCCAGCAGCTTAGAGACTGGCAGGGGAGGTCAGCCCCAGCATTTT; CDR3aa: CASSLETGRGGQPQHF
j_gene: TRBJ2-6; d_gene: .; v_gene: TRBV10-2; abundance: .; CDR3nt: TGCGCCAGCAGTGAGGGCGGCTTTAGCTCTGGGGCCAACGTCCTGACTTTC; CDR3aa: CASSEGGFSSGANVLTF
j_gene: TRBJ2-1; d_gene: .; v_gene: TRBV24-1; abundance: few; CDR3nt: TGTGCCACTGGGGGCAGTAACAATGAGCAGTTCTTC; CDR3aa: CATGGSNNEQFF
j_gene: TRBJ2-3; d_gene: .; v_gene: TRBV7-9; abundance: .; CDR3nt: TGTGCCAGCAGCTCTAGGGTCCCGGAAGACACAGATACGCAGTATTTT; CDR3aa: CASSSRVPEDTDTQYF
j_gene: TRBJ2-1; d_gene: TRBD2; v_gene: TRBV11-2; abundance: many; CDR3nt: TGTGCCAGCAGCTTAGTTCGAGCGGGAGGCCCCTACAATGAGCAGTTCTTC; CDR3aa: CASSLVRAGGPYNEQFF
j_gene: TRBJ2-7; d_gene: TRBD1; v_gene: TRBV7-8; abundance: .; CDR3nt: TGTGCCTCCAGACAGGGGTCGGGATACGAGCAGTACTTC; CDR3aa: CASRQGSGYEQYF
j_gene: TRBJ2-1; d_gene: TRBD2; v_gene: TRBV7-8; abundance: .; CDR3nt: TGTGCCAGCAGCTTAGGGTTAGCGGGAGGGCCTCACAATGAGCAGTTCTTC; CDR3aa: CASSLGLAGGPHNEQFF
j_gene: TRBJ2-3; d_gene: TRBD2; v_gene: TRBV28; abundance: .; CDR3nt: TGTGCCAGCAGCCCCCTCGCGGGAGAGGTGACAGATACGCAGTATTTT; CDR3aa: CASSPLAGEVTDTQYF
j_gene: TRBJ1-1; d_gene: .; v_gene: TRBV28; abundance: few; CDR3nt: TGTGCCAGCAGTGGTTACAGGGCGGAGAGCACTGAAGCTTTCTTT; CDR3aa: CASSGYRAESTEAFF
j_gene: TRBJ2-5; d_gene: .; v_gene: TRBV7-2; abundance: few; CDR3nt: TGTGCCAGCAGCTTTGGGGGGCTGCAAGAGACCCAGTACTTC; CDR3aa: CASSFGGLQETQYF
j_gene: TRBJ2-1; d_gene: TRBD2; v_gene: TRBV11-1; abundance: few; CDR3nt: TGTGCCAGCAGCTTACACCTAGCGGGAGGGCCGGGTGAGCAGTTCTTC; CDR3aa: CASSLHLAGGPGEQFF
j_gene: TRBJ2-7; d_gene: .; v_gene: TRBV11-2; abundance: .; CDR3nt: TGTGCCAGCAGCTTAAGTGGGGGAGACAGCTCCTACGAGCAGTACTTC; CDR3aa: CASSLSGGDSSYEQYF
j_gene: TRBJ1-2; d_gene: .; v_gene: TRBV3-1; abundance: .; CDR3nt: TGTGCCAGCAGCCAAGAGGGCCCGGAAGATTGGTATGGCTACACCTTC; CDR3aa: CASSQEGPEDWYGYTF
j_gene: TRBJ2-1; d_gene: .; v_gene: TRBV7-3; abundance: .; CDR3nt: TGTGCCAGCTCCCGGGGACCCAACAATGAGCAGTTCTTC; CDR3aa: CASSRGPNNEQFF
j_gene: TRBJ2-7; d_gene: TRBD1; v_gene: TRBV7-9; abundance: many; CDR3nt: TGTGCCAGCAGTCCCCGGGACAGCTCCTACGAGCAGTACTTC; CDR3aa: CASSPRDSSYEQYF
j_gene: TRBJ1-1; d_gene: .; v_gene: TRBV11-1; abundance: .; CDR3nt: TGTGCCAGCAGCTCCGGGCGGGGGGCGAACACTGAAGCTTTCTTT; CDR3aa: CASSSGRGANTEAFF
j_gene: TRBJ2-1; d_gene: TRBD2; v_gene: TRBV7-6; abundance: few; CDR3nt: TGTGCCAGCAGCTTGGGCGGGAGGGGGCCCTACAATGAGCAGTTCTTC; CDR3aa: CASSLGGRGPYNEQFF
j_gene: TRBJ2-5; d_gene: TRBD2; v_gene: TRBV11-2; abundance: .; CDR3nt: TGTGCCAGCAGCTCTGGACTAGCGGGAGGCGTGGGGTACCAAGAGACCCAGTACTTC; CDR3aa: CASSSGLAGGVGYQETQYF
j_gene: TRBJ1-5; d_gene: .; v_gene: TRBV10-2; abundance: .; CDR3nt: TGCGCCAGCAGTGAGGGTGAACATCAGCCCCAGCATTTT; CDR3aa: CASSEGEHQPQHF
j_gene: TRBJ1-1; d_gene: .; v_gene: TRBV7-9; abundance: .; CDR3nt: TGTGCCAGCAGCCCAGGGATGGCTGAAGCTTTCTTT; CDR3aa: CASSPGMAEAFF
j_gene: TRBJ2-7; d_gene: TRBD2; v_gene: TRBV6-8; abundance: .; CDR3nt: TGTGCCAGCAGTTACCGGGAGGTTTCCTACGAGCAGTACTTC; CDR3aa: CASSYREVSYEQYF
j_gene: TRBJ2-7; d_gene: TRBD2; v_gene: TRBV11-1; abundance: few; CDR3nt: TGTGCCAGCAGCTTTACGACTAGCTCGGCCTACGAGCAGTACTTC; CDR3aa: CASSFTTSSAYEQYF
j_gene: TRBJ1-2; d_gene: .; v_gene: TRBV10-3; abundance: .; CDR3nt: TGTGCCATCAGTGAGTCCGAGAGGGGGTATGGCTACACCTTC; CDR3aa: CAISESERGYGYTF
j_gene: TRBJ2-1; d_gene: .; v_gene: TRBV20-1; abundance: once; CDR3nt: TGCAGTGCTCCTAGGACTCGGAAAGATGAGCAGTTCTTC; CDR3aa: CSAPRTRKDEQFF
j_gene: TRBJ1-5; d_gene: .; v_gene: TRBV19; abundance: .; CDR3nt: TGTGCCAGTAGTATCGGCAAAAATCAGCCCCAGCATTTT; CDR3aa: CASSIGKNQPQHF
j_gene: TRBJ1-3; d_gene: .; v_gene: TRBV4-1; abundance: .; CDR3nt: TGCGCCAGCAGCCATTCTACAGTGATCTCTGGAAACACCATATATTTT; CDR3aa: CASSHSTVISGNTIYF
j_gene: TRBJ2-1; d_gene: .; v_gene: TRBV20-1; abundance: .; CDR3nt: TGCAGTCCCCAGGGCGGCGAGCAGTTCTTC; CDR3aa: CSPQGGEQFF
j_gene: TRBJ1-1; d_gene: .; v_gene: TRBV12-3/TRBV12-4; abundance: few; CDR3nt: TGTGCCAGCAGCCACGGTGTCTTTGGGGCTTTCTTT; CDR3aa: CASSHGVFGAFF
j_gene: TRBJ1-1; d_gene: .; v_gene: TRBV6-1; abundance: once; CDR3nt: TGTGCCAGCAGTGAGGTGAACACTGAAGCTTTCTTT; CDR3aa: CASSEVNTEAFF
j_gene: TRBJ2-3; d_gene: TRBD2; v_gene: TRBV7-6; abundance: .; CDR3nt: TGTGCCAGCAGCTTAGGCGGGGGGGCCATGGATACGCAGTATTTT; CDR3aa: CASSLGGGAMDTQYF
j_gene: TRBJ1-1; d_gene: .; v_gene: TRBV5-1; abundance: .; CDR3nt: TGCGCCAGCAGCTTGATCCGAAGGGGGGTCGTGAACACTGAAGCTTTCTTT; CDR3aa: CASSLIRRGVVNTEAFF
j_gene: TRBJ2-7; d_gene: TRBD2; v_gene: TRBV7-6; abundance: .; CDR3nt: TGTGCCAGCAGCCCTTATTCACTCCTCAGGACTAGCGGGGGCCTCGATTACTTC; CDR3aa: CASSPYSLLRTSGGLDYF
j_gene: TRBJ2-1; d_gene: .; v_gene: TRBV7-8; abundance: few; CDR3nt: TGTGCCAGCAGCTCCAGACGGGCCAATGAGCAGTTCTTC; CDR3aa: CASSSRRANEQFF
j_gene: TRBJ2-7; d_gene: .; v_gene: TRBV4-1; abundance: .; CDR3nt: TGCGCCAGCAGCCATAGGGGGGGTTACTACGAGCAGTACTTC; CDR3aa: CASSHRGGYYEQYF